The 25 T cell receptor beta chains listed next were all sequenced from one sample in a study of T cell responses to AZD1222 COVID-19 vaccine. Sequencing was performed with immunoSEQ multiplex PCR; in TCRdb, only in-frame clones are kept and a portion is missing. The sample has about 130,000 clones, about nine tenths seen once. The source material was peripheral blood, sampled on day 0 of AZD1222 vaccination. The receptors stem from an adult in good health.

The chain is built from TRBV5-1 and TRBJ2-1; no reliable D call. This CDR3 contains 12 residues. CDR1 is SGHRS and CDR2 is YFSETQ in the germline V gene. V was pared by 0 bases and J by 5 bases, with 3 bases between. CDR3 DNA: TGCGCCAGCAGCTTGGGGGACAATGAGCAGTTCTTC. Protein sequence: CASSLGDNEQFF.

The chain employs TRBV7-3 and TRBJ1-2; TRBD1 might be the D (5 bases). CDR1 and CDR2 (germline): SGHTA, FQGTGA. This CDR3 comprises 14 residues. With 4 bases removed from V and 4 bases from J, the gap between germline ends came to 13 bases. The CDR3 loop is CASSSIDRAYGYTF. DNA of the CDR3: TGTGCCAGCAGCTCGATCGACAGAGCCTATGGCTACACCTTC.

The chain couples TRBV11-1 to TRBJ2-3; TRBD2 agrees at 12 bases. The CDR3 is 16 amino acids. Germline CDR1 reads SGHAT; CDR2 reads FQDESV (reference sequence). The V segment lost 5 bases and the J segment 1 base; nucleotides outside the gene matches: 4. CDR3 in amino acids: CASSATSGGGTDTQYF. The CDR3 DNA reads as TGTGCCAGCAGCGCGACTAGCGGGGGTGGCACAGATACGCAGTATTTT.

The chain carries TRBV7-9 and TRBJ1-1; the D gene is possibly TRBD1 (5 bases). Trimming took 3 bases from V and 0 from J, leaving 8 bases between them. Germline CDR1 is SEHNR and CDR2 is FQNEAQ (reference sequence). The CDR3 covers 14 residues. The DNA of the CDR3 is TGTGCCAGCAGCTTGGGGCTTTTGAACACTGAAGCTTTCTTT. This sequence encodes CASSLGLLNTEAFF.

The chain employs TRBV28 and TRBJ1-3; D uncertain. V was clipped by 7 bases and J by 2 bases, with 6 bases between them. Germline assignment: CDR1 MDHEN and CDR2 SYDVKM. The CDR3 loop spans 12 amino acids. As DNA, the CDR3 is TGTGCCAGCAATATAGCTGGAAACACCATATATTTT. As protein: CASNIAGNTIYF.

The J gene is TRBJ1-5, the V gene TRBV15; possibly TRBD1 for D (5 bases). Germline V gene sequence: CDR1 LNHNV, CDR2 YYDKDF (reference sequence). This CDR3 contains 15 residues. Trimming cost V 6 bases and J 4 bases, with 16 bases left between them. CDR3 residues: CATRGTQFLNQPQHF. Written as DNA, the CDR3 is TGTGCCACCAGAGGGACTCAGTTTCTTAATCAGCCCCAGCATTTT.

This chain links TRBV7-6 with TRBJ2-2; 7 bases fit TRBD1. The CDR3 extends over 17 amino acids. J gave up 0 bases and V 6 bases, and 10 bases lay outside the gene matches. The germline V gene has CDR1 SGHVS and CDR2 FNYEAQ. This chain's CDR3 is CASSQKGARANTGELFF. The CDR3, as DNA: TGTGCCAGCAGTCAAAAGGGGGCTAGGGCGAACACCGGGGAGCTGTTTTTT. Full variable domain (remainder filled in from reference TRBV7-6 and TRBJ2-2): GAGVSQSPRYKVTKRGQDVALRCDPISGHVSLYWYRQALGQGPEFLTYFNYEAQQDKSGLPNDRFSAERPEGSISTLTIQRTEQRDSAMYRCASSQKGARANTGELFFGEGSRLTVL.

V is TRBV4-2 and J is TRBJ2-7; unclear D gene. Per germline, CDR1 LGHNA and CDR2 YNFKEQ. The CDR3 has 15 residues. V lost 1 base to trimming and J lost 2 bases, with 12 bases between them. CDR3 sequence (DNA): TGTGCCAGCAGCCAAGTCAAGGACCCCACCTACGAGCAGTACTTC. Amino acid sequence: CASSQVKDPTYEQYF.

The V call is TRBV14, the J call TRBJ2-7; D is perhaps TRBD1 (6 bases). CDR3 length: 15 residues. The germline V and J ends were trimmed by 1 base and 3 bases, with 13 bases remaining between them. Germline V gene data show CDR1 as SGHDN and CDR2 as FVKESK. In nucleotides, the CDR3 is TGTGCCAGCAGCCAAGTAGGGGGACGGTACTACGAGCAGTACTTC. Translation gives CASSQVGGRYYEQYF.

This clone was recorded only once. The missing conserved phenylalanine or tryptophan at the end of this CDR3 makes a read error likely. Because the CDR3's place on the DNA is in doubt, the DNA is left out and the CDR3 is given as listed by TCRdb. The chain is built from TRBV24-1 and TRBJ1-4. Germline V CDR1 and CDR2: KGHDR, SFDVKD. The CDR3 comprises 8 residues, both ends counted. CDR3 residues: CATMFGAS.

The chain recombines TRBV24-1 with TRBJ1-1; 10 nucleotides line up with TRBD1. After removal of 7 bases from V and 3 bases from J, the junction contained 7 bases not matched to a gene. Germline CDR1 is KGHDR and CDR2 is SFDVKD. The CDR3 sequence is 15 residues long. The CDR3 is CATRTTGGEDTEAFF. DNA of the CDR3: TGTGCCACCAGGACGACAGGGGGCGAAGACACTGAAGCTTTCTTT.

The chain joins TRBV3-1 (or the pseudogene TRBV3-2) to TRBJ1-2; 8 nucleotides line up with TRBD1. The germline V gene has CDR1 LGHDT and CDR2 YNNKEL (reference sequence). Trimming removed 6 bases from V and 9 bases from J; junction bases left unmatched: 9. This CDR3 is 13 amino acids long. The DNA of the CDR3 is TGTGCCAGCAGTTTCGACAGGGGAACGAGCTACACCTTC. Amino acid sequence: CASSFDRGTSYTF.

The chain links TRBV12-3 or TRBV12-4 to TRBJ2-3, with 7 positions matching TRBD2. CDR3 length: 13 residues. The V gene end was trimmed by 7 bases and the J gene end by 1 base; junction bases not matched to a gene: 2. The CDR3 region is CASTLAGTDTQYF. In DNA form, the CDR3 reads TGTGCCAGCACCCTAGCGGGCACAGATACGCAGTATTTT.

The V gene is TRBV6-5, the J gene TRBJ1-6, with TRBD1 identical over 7 bases. Germline V CDR1 and CDR2: MNHEY, SVGAGI. The V gene end was trimmed by 6 bases and the J gene end by 8 bases; junction bases not matched to a gene: 10. This CDR3 contains 15 residues. The DNA of the CDR3 is TGTGCCAGCAGCTTGCAAATGGGGACAGATTCACCCCTCCACTTT. It codes for CASSLQMGTDSPLHF.

The V and J genes are TRBV10-3 and TRBJ2-7, with TRBD1 identical over 10 bases. Unmatched junction bases numbered 14, after V lost 3 bases and J lost 0 bases. This CDR3 is 19 amino acids long. CDR1 is ENHRY, CDR2 SYGVKD, per germline. CDR3 DNA: TGTGCCATCAGTGACGATTGGGACAGGGGTGTCCCTAGCTCCTACGAGCAGTACTTC. Encoded protein: CAISDDWDRGVPSSYEQYF.

This clone was picked up a small number of times. The J gene is TRBJ1-1, the V gene TRBV28; TRBD1 agrees at 7 bases. The ends lost 6 bases at V and 0 bases at J; junction bases unmatched: 1. CDR1 and CDR2 (germline): MDHEN, SYDVKM. This CDR3 has 13 amino acids. This CDR3 is CASRTGMNTEAFF. Here the CDR3 DNA reads TGTGCCAGCAGGACAGGGATGAACACTGAAGCTTTCTTT.

This clone has a count of ten or more. This chain links TRBV4-1 with TRBJ1-3; tentative D call: TRBD1 (5 bases). CDR3 size: 15 residues. V lost 5 bases to trimming and J lost 2 bases, with 13 bases between them. Germline-derived CDR1 and CDR2 are MGHRA and YSYEKL. In nucleotides, the CDR3 is TGCGCCAGCAGCAGAGTGCAGGGTGCTGGAAACACCATATATTTT. As protein: CASSRVQGAGNTIYF.

The chain has TRBV4-3 and TRBJ1-5; possible D gene TRBD1, 5 bases. V lost 4 bases to trimming and J lost 0 bases, with 7 bases between them. Germline V gene data show CDR1 as LGHNA and CDR2 as YSLEER. The CDR3 length is 14 residues. The CDR3 DNA reads TGCGCCAGCAGCCTTGGGGCTAGCAATCAGCCCCAGCATTTT. Translation gives CASSLGASNQPQHF.

This clone was counted a single time. V is TRBV18 and J is TRBJ2-7; D call uncertain. The V end was cut by 1 base, the J end by 7 bases, with 8 bases between. Germline V gene sequence: CDR1 KGHSH, CDR2 LQKENI. The CDR3 extends over 12 amino acids. As DNA, the CDR3 is TGTGCCAGCTCACCACGGGTGGGGGAGCAGTACTTC. It specifies CASSPRVGEQYF.

The V and J genes are TRBV9 and TRBJ2-3; 8 positions agree with TRBD2. Germline CDR1 and CDR2: SGDLS and YYNGEE. The junction had 19 bases not matched to a gene; V was cut back by 4 bases and J by 6 bases. The CDR3 has 18 residues. CDR3 loop: CASSTPPDLRGVRDTQYF. The CDR3 coding sequence is TGTGCCAGCAGCACACCTCCAGATCTGCGGGGGGTCAGGGATACGCAGTATTTT.

The chain couples TRBV18 to TRBJ1-1, with D possibly matching TRBD1 (6 bases). V gave up 4 bases and J gave up 0 bases, with 9 bases separating them. Germline lookup yields CDR1 KGHSH and CDR2 LQKENI. This CDR3 spans 14 amino acids. The CDR3 region has the DNA TGTGCCAGCTCACAGGGACACCTGAACACTGAAGCTTTCTTT. Residues: CASSQGHLNTEAFF.

The genes are TRBV11-3 and TRBJ2-2; TRBD2 matches at 7 bases. Germline CDR1 and CDR2: SGHNT and YENEEA. The J segment lost 2 bases and the V segment lost 6 bases, leaving 9 bases of the junction unmatched. This CDR3 comprises 16 residues. CDR3 bases: TGTGCCAGCAGTTCCACCTGGGAGGGTAACACCGGGGAGCTGTTTTTT. Protein: CASSSTWEGNTGELFF.

This rearrangement joins TRBV2 to TRBJ1-2; D gene uncertain. This CDR3 comprises 11 residues. CDR1 SNHLY and CDR2 FYNNEI come from the germline V gene. V was pared by 6 bases and J by 6 bases, with 8 bases between. The DNA of the CDR3 is TGTGCCAGCAGGGAGGCACATGGCTACACCTTC. It is translated as CASREAHGYTF. The full variable domain, completed using reference TRBV2 and TRBJ1-2, is EPEVTQTPSHQVTQMGQEVILRCVPISNHLYFYWYRQILGQKVEFLVSFYNNEISEKSEIFDDQFSVERPDGSNFTLKIRSTKLEDSAMYFCASREAHGYTFGSGTRLTVV.

The chain carries TRBV19 and TRBJ1-1, with 11 bases lining up with TRBD1. V shed 5 bases and J 5 bases; nucleotides not matched to a gene: 10. CDR1 is LNHDA, CDR2 SQIVND, per germline (reference sequence). This CDR3 comprises 16 residues. CDR3 residues: CASSSRTGGLRTEAFF. The CDR3 bases are TGTGCCAGTAGTTCCCGGACAGGGGGCTTGAGGACTGAAGCTTTCTTT.

This chain links TRBV19 with TRBJ2-7; 9 bases align to TRBD1. This CDR3 comprises 16 residues. The germline CDR1 and CDR2 sequences are LNHDA and SQIVND (reference sequence). The trim removed 5 bases at V and 5 bases at J, leaving 13 bases unmatched. The CDR3 DNA is TGTGCCAGTAGTCCCGGACAGGGGATTCTCGGGAACGAGCAGTACTTC. Protein sequence: CASSPGQGILGNEQYF.